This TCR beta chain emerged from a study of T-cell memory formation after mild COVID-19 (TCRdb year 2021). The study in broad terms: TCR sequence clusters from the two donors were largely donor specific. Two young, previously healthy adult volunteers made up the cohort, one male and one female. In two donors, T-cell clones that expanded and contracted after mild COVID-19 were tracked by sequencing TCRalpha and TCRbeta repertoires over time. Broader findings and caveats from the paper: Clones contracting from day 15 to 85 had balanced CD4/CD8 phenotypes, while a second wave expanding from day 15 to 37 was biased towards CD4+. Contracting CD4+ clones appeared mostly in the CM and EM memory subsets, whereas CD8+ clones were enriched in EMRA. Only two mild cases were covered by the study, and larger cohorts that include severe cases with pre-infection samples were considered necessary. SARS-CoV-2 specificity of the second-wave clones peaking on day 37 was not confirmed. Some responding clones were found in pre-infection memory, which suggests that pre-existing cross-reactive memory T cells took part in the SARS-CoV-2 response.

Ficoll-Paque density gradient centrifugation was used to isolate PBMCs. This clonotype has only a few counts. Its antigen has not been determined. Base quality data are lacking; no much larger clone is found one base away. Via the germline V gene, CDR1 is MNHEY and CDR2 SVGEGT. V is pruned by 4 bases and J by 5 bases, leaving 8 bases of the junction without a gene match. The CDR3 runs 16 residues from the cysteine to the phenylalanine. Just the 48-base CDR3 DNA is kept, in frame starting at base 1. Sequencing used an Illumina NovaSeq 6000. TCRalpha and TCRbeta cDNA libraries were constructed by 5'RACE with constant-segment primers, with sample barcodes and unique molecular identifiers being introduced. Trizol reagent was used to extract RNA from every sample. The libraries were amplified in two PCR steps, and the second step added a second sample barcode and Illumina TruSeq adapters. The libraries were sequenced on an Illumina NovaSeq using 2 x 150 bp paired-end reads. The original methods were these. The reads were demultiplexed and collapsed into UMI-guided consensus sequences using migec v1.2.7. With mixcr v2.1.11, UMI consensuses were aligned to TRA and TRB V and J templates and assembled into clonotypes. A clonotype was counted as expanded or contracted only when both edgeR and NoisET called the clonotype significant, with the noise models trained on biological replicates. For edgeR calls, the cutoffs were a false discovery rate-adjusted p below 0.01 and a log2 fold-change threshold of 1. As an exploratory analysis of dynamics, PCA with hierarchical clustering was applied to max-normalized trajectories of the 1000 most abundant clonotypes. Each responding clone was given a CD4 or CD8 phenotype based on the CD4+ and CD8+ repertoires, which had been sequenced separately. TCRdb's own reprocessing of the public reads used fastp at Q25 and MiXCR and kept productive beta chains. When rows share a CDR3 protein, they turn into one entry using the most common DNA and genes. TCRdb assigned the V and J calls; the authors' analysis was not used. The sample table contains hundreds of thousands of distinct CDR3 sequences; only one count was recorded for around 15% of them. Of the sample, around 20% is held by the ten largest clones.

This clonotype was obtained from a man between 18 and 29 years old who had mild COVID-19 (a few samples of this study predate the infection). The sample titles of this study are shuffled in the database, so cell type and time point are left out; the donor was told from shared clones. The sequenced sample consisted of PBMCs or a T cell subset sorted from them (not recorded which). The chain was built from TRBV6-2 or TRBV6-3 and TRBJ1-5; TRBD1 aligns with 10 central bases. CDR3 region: CASSSPTGTGDQPQHF. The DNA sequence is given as TGTGCCAGCAGTTCACCGACCGGGACAGGGGATCAGCCCCAGCATTTT.